This T cell receptor beta chain was profiled in a study of a mutant IDH1 vaccine in newly diagnosed glioma. In regard to this clone: Its cognate antigen is unknown.

CDR1 SGHTA and CDR2 FQGTGA come from the germline V gene. After removal of 5 bases from V and 4 bases from J, the junction contained 4 bases not matched to a gene. The CDR3 runs 13 residues. The table came from immunoSEQ multiplex PCR; TCRdb's copy has only in-frame clones and leaves some out. This sample has roughly 60,000 clones, with 81% found just once. Regarding time point: week 35, safety follow-up. In every dose of vaccine, 300 ug of mutant IDH1 20-mer peptide was given alongside topical imiquimod. This receptor was identified in a man aged 40-50 years with glioma. The source was PBMCs, collected from a glioma patient whose treatment included an IDH1 peptide vaccine. This chain links TRBV7-3 with TRBJ1-1; TRBD1 agrees at 7 bases. CDR3 coding DNA: TGTGCCAGCAGCACAAGACAGGGCACTGAAGCTTTCTTT. It specifies CASSTRQGTEAFF. Variable domain in full (rest from reference TRBV7-3 and TRBJ1-1): GAGVSQTPSNKVTEKGKYVELRCDPISGHTALYWYRQSLGQGPEFLIYFQGTGAADDSGLPNDRFFAVRPEGSVSTLKIQRTERGDSAVYLCASSTRQGTEAFFGQGTRLTVV.